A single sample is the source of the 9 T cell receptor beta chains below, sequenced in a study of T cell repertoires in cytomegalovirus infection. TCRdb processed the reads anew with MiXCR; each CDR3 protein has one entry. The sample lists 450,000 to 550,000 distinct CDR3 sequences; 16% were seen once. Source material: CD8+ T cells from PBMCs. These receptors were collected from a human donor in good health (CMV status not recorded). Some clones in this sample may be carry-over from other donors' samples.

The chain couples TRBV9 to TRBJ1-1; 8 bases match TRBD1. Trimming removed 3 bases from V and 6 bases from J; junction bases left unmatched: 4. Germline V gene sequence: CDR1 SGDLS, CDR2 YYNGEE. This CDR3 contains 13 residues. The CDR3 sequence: CASSAGQVAEAFF. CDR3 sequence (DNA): TGTGCCAGCAGCGCGGGACAGGTTGCTGAAGCTTTCTTT.

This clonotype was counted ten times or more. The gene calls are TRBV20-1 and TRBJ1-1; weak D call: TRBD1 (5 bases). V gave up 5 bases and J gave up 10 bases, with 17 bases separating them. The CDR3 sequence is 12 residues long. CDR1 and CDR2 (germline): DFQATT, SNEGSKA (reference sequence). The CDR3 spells CSAQKGEAVAFF. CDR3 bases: TGCAGTGCTCAAAAAGGGGAGGCGGTAGCTTTCTTT.

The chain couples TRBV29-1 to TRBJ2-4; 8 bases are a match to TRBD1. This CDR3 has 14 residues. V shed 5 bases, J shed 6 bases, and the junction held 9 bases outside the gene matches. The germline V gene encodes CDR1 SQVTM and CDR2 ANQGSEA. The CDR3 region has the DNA TGCAGCGTTTTAATGGGACAGGCGATAAACATTCAGTACTTC. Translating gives CSVLMGQAINIQYF.

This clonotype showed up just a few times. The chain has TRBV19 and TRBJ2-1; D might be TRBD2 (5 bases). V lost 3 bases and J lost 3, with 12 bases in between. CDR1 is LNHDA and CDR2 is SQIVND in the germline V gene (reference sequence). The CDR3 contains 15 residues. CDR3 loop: CASSIDRTVYNEQFF. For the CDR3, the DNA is TGTGCCAGTAGTATCGACCGGACTGTCTACAATGAGCAGTTCTTC.

The CDR3 DNA sequence: TGTGCCAGCAGCCAAGGCAGGGGTATGTACTTC. Its translation is CASSQGRGMYF. The V gene is TRBV3-1, the J gene TRBJ2-7, with D maybe TRBD1 (6 bases). The CDR3 spans 11 residues. Looked up from germline, CDR1 is LGHDT and CDR2 is YNNKEL (reference sequence). The V end was cut by 1 base, the J end by 12 bases, with 10 bases between.

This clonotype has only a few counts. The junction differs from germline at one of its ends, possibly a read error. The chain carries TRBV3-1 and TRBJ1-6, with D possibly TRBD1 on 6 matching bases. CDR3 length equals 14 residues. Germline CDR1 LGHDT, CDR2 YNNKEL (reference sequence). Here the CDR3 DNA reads TGTGCCAGCAGCCAAGATGGGTCGGGACAACCCATCCACTTT. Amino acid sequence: CASSQDGSGQPIHF.

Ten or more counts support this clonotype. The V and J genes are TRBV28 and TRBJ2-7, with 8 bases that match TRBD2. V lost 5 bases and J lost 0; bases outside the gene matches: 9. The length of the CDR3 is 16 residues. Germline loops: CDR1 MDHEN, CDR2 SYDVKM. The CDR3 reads CASSGLAGSSSYEQYF. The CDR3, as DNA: TGTGCCAGCAGTGGGTTAGCGGGATCCAGCTCCTACGAGCAGTACTTC. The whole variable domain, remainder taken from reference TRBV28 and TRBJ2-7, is DVKVTQSSRYLVKRTGEKVFLECVQDMDHENMFWYRQDPGLGLRLIYFSYDVKMKEKGDIPEGYSVSREKKERFSLILESASTNQTSMYLCASSGLAGSSSYEQYFGPGTRLTVT.

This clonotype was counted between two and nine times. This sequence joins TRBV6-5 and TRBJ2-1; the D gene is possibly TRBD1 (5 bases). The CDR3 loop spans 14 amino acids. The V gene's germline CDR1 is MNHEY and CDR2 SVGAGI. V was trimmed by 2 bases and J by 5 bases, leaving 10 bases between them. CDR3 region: CASSYRGRNNEQFF. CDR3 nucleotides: TGTGCCAGCAGTTACAGGGGTCGGAACAATGAGCAGTTCTTC.

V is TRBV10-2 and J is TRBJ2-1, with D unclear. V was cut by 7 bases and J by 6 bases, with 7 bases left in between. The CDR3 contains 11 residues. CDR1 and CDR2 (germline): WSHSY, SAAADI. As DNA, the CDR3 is TGCGCCAGCACTACAGCCAATGAGCAGTTCTTC. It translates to CASTTANEQFF.